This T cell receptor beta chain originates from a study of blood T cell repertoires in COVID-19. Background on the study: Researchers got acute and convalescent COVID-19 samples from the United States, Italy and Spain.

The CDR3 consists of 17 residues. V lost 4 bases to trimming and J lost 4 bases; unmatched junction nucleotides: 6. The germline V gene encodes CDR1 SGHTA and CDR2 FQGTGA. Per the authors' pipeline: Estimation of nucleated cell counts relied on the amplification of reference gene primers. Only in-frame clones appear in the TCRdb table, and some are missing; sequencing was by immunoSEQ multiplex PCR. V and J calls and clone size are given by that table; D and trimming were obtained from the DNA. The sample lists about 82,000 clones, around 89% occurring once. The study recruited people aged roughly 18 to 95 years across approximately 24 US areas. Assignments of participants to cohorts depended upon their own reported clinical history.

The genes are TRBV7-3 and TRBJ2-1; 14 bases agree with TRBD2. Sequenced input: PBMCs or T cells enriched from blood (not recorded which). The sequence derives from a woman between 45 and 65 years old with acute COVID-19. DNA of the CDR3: TGTGCCAGCAGCTCCGCGGGGACTAGCGGGAGTTACAATGAGCAGTTCTTC. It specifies CASSSAGTSGSYNEQFF.